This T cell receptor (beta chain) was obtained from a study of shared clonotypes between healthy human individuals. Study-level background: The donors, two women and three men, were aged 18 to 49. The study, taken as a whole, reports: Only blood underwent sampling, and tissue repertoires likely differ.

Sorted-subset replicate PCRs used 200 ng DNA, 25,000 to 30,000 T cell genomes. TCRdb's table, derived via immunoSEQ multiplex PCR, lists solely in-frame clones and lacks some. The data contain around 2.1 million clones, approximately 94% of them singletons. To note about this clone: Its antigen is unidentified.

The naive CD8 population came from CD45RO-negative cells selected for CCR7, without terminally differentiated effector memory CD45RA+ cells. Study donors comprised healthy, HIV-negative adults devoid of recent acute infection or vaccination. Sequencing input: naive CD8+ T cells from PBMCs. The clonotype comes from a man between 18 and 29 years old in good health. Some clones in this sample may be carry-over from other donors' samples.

DNA of the CDR3: TGTGCCAGTAGTATAGATCGGGGGGGAACCTACGAGCAGTACTTC. It is translated as CASSIDRGGTYEQYF. The V call is TRBV19, the J call TRBJ2-7; 8 bases are a match to TRBD2. Losses at the gene ends were 0 bases for V and 2 bases for J; bases not matched to a gene: 3. The CDR3 totals 15 residues. Germline loops: CDR1 LNHDA, CDR2 SQIVND (reference sequence).